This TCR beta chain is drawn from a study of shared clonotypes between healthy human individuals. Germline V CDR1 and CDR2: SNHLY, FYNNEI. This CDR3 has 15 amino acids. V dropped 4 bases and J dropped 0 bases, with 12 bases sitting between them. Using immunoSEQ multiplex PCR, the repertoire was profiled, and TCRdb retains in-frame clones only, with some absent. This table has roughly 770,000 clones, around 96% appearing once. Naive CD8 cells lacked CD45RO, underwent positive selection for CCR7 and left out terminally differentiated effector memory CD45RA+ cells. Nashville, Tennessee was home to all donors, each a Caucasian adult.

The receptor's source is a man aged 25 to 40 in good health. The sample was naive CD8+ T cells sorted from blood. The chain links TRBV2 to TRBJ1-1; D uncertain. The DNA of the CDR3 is TGTGCCAGCAGTGCTGTCGGAAACCTGAACACTGAAGCTTTCTTT. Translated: CASSAVGNLNTEAFF.